Sequencing of this TCR beta chain was carried out in a study of Graves' ophthalmopathy and Graves' hyperthyroidism. Overall study: Cases classed as stable hyperthyroidism had no ophthalmopathy within 18 months of follow-up.

Researchers took RNA transcripts and amplified TCR beta CDR3 regions from them. Following a first-round RT-PCR that used HTBI primers, a second-round multiplex PCR was carried out. TCRdb analysed the multiplex PCR reads with MiXCR anew, one entry per CDR3 protein. This sample has around 590,000 distinct CDR3 sequences, with about 40% found just once. This clonotype has a count of ten or more. After removal of 4 bases from V and 6 bases from J, the junction contained 5 bases not matched to a gene. Germline V gene lookup returns CDR1 SGHTA and CDR2 FQGNSA. CDR3 length: 14 residues. V is TRBV7-2 and J is TRBJ2-2; 7 bases match TRBD2. This sequence was found in an adult man with Graves' hyperthyroidism. Sequenced material: peripheral blood or thyroid tissue (not recorded which). The chain's CDR3 is CASSWAGVAGELFF. The CDR3 DNA follows: TGTGCCAGCAGCTGGGCGGGGGTTGCCGGGGAGCTGTTTTTT.